A selection of T cell receptor beta chains follows, all from one sample in a study of molecular identifiers for immune sequencing clone quantification. TCRdb re-called the PCR reads with MiXCR, one entry per CDR3 protein. In the table there are 400,000 to 600,000 distinct CDR3 sequences, around 25% of which are singletons. Input material: naive CD8+ T cells from blood, with Jurkat cell RNA spiked in. The receptors shown here come from a human donor in good health. Some libraries in this study had Jurkat cell RNA spiked in. The CDR3 runs from the conserved cysteine through the conserved F or W. Each record gives: CDR3 DNA, CDR3 protein, D gene, clone size, J gene, V gene. D genes are given only for firm matches. Clone sizes are given selectively: once, few, many, or a class where the clone is expanded.

TGTGCCAGCAGTTGGGGGTCCGGGGAGCTGTTTTTT CASSWGSGELFF NA many TRBJ2-2 TRBV19
TGCAGTGCTAGAGATTTTAGGGGCGAGACTAGCACAGATACGCAGTATTTT CSARDFRGETSTDTQYF NA many TRBJ2-3 TRBV20-1
TGTGCCAGCAGCCAAGAATCAGGGTTCCCTGAAGCTTTCTTT CASSQESGFPEAFF NA many TRBJ1-1 TRBV14
TGTGCCAGCAGCCTATGGACAAACACCGGGGAGCTGTTTTTT CASSLWTNTGELFF NA NA TRBJ2-2 TRBV13
TGCGCCAGCAGCTTGGCAGGACCCCTCGCCGGGGAGCTGTTTTTT CASSLAGPLAGELFF NA many TRBJ2-2 TRBV5-1
TGTGCCAGCAGACGCGACGCGGGTAATGAAAAACTGTTTTTT CASRRDAGNEKLFF NA few TRBJ1-4 TRBV7-9
TGTGCCAGCACGGGGGGACAGGTATCGGGCGGGGACGGGGAGCTGTTTTTT CASTGGQVSGGDGELFF NA NA TRBJ2-2 TRBV9
TGTGCCAGTAGTACCCTGACGGACGAAGAGACCCAGTACTTC CASSTLTDEETQYF NA few TRBJ2-5 TRBV19
TGTGCCAGCAATTATCGGGGGAACACTGAAGCTTTCTTT CASNYRGNTEAFF NA many TRBJ1-1 TRBV13
TGTGCCAGCAGCCCCCCCCGGTCTCAGCGCCGATTCTCAGGCACAGATACGCAGTATTTT CASSPPRSQRRFSGTDTQYF NA NA TRBJ2-3 TRBV3-2
TGTGCCAGCAGTTTATCCAGGGGGCGATTAGGGAATGAGCAGTTCTTC CASSLSRGRLGNEQFF TRBD1 NA TRBJ2-1 TRBV27
TGTGCCAGCAGTGACGGACAGGGGGCCACAGATACGCAGTATTTT CASSDGQGATDTQYF TRBD1 few TRBJ2-3 TRBV12-3/TRBV12-4
TGTTCCAGCAGTGACCCTAAGGATAGGCTTAATCAGCCCCAGCATTTT CSSSDPKDRLNQPQHF NA NA TRBJ1-5 TRBV6-4
TGTGCCAGCAGCGTAGAAGCGGGTACTAACTATGGCTACACCTTC CASSVEAGTNYGYTF NA NA TRBJ1-2 TRBV9
TGTGCCCCGCACCCAACTTTCACCGGGGAGCTGTTTTTT CAPHPTFTGELFF NA NA TRBJ2-2 TRBV27
TGTGCCAGCAGCTCCGTCACACCAAGCTACGAGCAGTACTTC CASSSVTPSYEQYF NA few TRBJ2-7 TRBV7-9
TGTGCCAGTAGTCTGGCAGCGGTGAACACCGGGGAGCTGTTTTTT CASSLAAVNTGELFF NA NA TRBJ2-2 TRBV19
TGTGCCAGCAGCCTAGGACAGGACACTGAAGCTTTCTTT CASSLGQDTEAFF TRBD1 many TRBJ1-1 TRBV5-1
TGTGCCAGCAGCCAACTTCACAGGTGCACAGATACACAGTATTTT CASSQLHRCTDTQYF NA NA TRBJ2-3 TRBV4-2
TGCGCCAGCAGCCAAGATTCCGACACCGGGGAGCTGTTTTTT CASSQDSDTGELFF NA NA TRBJ2-2 TRBV4-3